This T cell receptor (beta chain) derives from a study of early T cells in non-severe SARS-CoV-2 infection (dated by TCRdb to about 2021). At the level of the whole study: Because TCR sequencing relied on bulk RNA taken from unsorted whole blood, pairing of alpha and beta chains was not possible.

Libraries were built with 5' RACE. The reads were generated on a NextSeq 500. In the TCR library protocol, unique molecular identifiers were attached to individual cDNA molecules to correct for PCR bias and sequencing error. Sequencing covered both TCR alpha and beta chains, and within each sample the abundances of alpha and beta sequences were tightly co-correlated. Regarding the original processing steps: Decombinator V4 was used to annotate TCR sequences for V gene, J gene and CDR3. TCRs were defined as expanded if a significant change between any two time points was detected under a Poisson model with p below 0.0001. TCR abundances were normalised to the total number of TCRs sequenced in each sample and reported as counts per million. TRAV1-2 paired with TRAJ12, TRAJ20 or TRAJ33 defined MAIT TCRs, while TRAV10 paired with TRAJ18 defined iNKT TCRs. VDJdb, accessed 1 November 2021, was searched for CMV, EBV and SARS-CoV-2 annotated TCRs, excluding TCRs annotated for multiple antigens. The public reads were reprocessed in TCRdb via fastp at Q25 and MiXCR, keeping in-frame beta chains. Each CDR3 protein appears once, grouped with its most common genes and DNA. These V and J calls are TCRdb output, not the study's own analysis. This sample has tens of thousands of distinct CDR3 sequences in its table, and about 6% of those were observed once. The ten most abundant clones make up less than 6.5% of the sample.

This was a case-control study nested in a cohort of healthcare workers in London, UK, who had nasopharyngeal swab PCR tests and blood samples taken every week. Healthcare workers were recruited between 23 and 31 March 2020, during the week of the UK lockdown, and were followed weekly for up to about 15 weeks. The full study reports these points: Matching against VDJdb was skewed toward anti-spike CD8 responses, likely underestimated virus-specific expansions, and missed private and CD4 specificities.

This clonotype occurred many times. Its target antigen remains unknown. Qualities for individual bases were not recorded, and no much larger clone is one base off. CDR1 and CDR2, looked up from the germline V gene, are SNHLY and FYNNEI. Inclusive of the bounding cysteine and phenylalanine, the CDR3 is 16 residues long. The entry retains the CDR3 DNA only, 48 bases that are in frame from base 1. Trimming leaves V shorter by 7 bases and J shorter by 2 bases, with the junction holding 11 bases beyond the gene matches. The sequencing sample was made of whole blood. The sequence was obtained from an adult who was a healthcare worker with PCR-confirmed SARS-CoV-2 infection or an uninfected control (not recorded which). Here the chain combines TRBV2 and TRBJ1-5; the junction holds 7 bases that match TRBD1. The DNA sequence reads TGTGCCAGCACTAAATGGGACAGAGCGGGCAATCAGCCCCAGCATTTT. It is translated as CASTKWDRAGNQPQHF.